Presented here are 22 T cell receptor beta chains from one specimen sequenced in a study of T cell changes during pregnancy in multiple sclerosis. Only in-frame clones appear in the TCRdb table, and some are missing; sequencing was by immunoSEQ multiplex PCR. The sample records about 110,000 clones, about 94% being singletons. Source: peripheral blood, taken in the third trimester of pregnancy. Receptors were obtained from a female donor with multiple sclerosis, enrolled in a pregnancy study.

This chain joins TRBV18 and TRBJ2-3; 8 bases agree with TRBD1. Trimming removed 3 bases from V and 1 base from J; junction bases left unmatched: 3. CDR3 length: 15 residues. Germline V gene sequence: CDR1 KGHSH, CDR2 LQKENI. The CDR3 protein is CASSPLDRGTDTQYF. The CDR3 DNA reads as TGTGCCAGCTCACCTTTGGACAGGGGCACAGATACGCAGTATTTT.

This clone has just one count. The gene calls are TRBV6-7 and TRBJ1-2; 7 bases align to TRBD1. TRBV6-7 is labeled an ORF, and its function is uncertain. Losses at the gene ends were 2 bases for V and 2 bases for J; bases not matched to a gene: 8. The CDR3 has 16 amino acids. The CDR3 nucleotides read TGTGCCAGCAGTTACCCAGCGACGACAGGGAACTATGGCTACACCTTC. Encoded protein: CASSYPATTGNYGYTF.

The rearrangement joins TRBV30 to TRBJ2-3, with TRBD1 identical over 11 bases. Germline V CDR1 and CDR2: GTSNPN, SVGIG (reference sequence). This CDR3 is 12 amino acids long. V lost 7 bases and J lost 8; bases outside the gene matches: 5. The CDR3 nucleotides are TGTGCCTCCGGACAGGGGGCTGGTACGCAGTATTTT. Translation gives CASGQGAGTQYF.

The V and J genes are TRBV6-1 and TRBJ2-2, with a weak D call TRBD1 (5 bases). Germline CDR1 reads MNHNS; CDR2 reads SASEGT. The length of the CDR3 is 14 residues. Trimming left V 8 bases short and J 2 bases short, with 12 bases between. The CDR3 here is CASLRQFNTGELFF. The CDR3 DNA is TGTGCCAGCCTAAGACAGTTTAACACCGGGGAGCTGTTTTTT.

The CDR3 region is CASSVAGNTGELFF. The DNA of the CDR3 is TGTGCCAGCAGCGTAGCAGGGAACACCGGGGAGCTGTTTTTT. V and J are TRBV9 and TRBJ2-2, with D unresolved. V lost 0 bases to trimming and J lost 1 base, with 4 bases between them. This CDR3 has 14 residues. CDR1 is SGDLS and CDR2 is YYNGEE in the germline V gene.

This chain links TRBV11-2 with TRBJ2-1, with TRBD2 matching over 10 bases. Germline lookup yields CDR1 SGHAT and CDR2 FQNNGV. V lost 1 base to trimming and J lost 2 bases; unmatched junction nucleotides: 2. This CDR3 region has 16 residues. This chain's CDR3 is CASSLGAGGPYNEQFF. The CDR3 DNA is TGTGCCAGCAGCTTAGGAGCGGGAGGGCCCTACAATGAGCAGTTCTTC. Drawing the rest from reference TRBV11-2 and TRBJ2-1, the complete variable domain is EAGVAQSPRYKIIEKRQSVAFWCNPISGHATLYWYQQILGQGPKLLIQFQNNGVVDDSQLPKDRFSAERLKGVDSTLKIQPAKLEDSAVYLCASSLGAGGPYNEQFFGPGTRLTVL.

The genes are TRBV2 and TRBJ2-3; 8 bases fit TRBD1. Germline CDR1 and CDR2: SNHLY and FYNNEI. The CDR3 has 14 amino acids. V shed 6 bases and J 4 bases; nucleotides not matched to a gene: 6. The CDR3 nucleotides read TGTGCCAGCAGGGCAGGACAGGGCGCAGATACGCAGTATTTT. Translated: CASRAGQGADTQYF.

The V call is TRBV7-2, the J call TRBJ1-5, with TRBD1 matching 8 bases. CDR1 is SGHTA and CDR2 is FQGNSA in the germline V gene. The V segment lost 0 bases and the J segment 7 bases; nucleotides outside the gene matches: 8. The CDR3 covers 16 residues. The CDR3 region is CASSLAGTGSWQPQHF. The CDR3, as DNA: TGTGCCAGCAGCTTAGCCGGGACAGGTTCGTGGCAGCCCCAGCATTTT.

The genes are TRBV25-1 and TRBJ2-7, with 8 bases lining up with TRBD2. Germline assignment: CDR1 MGHDK and CDR2 SYGVNS. The CDR3 spans 14 residues. With 1 base clipped from V and 3 bases from J, the junction kept 2 bases outside the gene matches. This chain's CDR3 is CASSESGGNYEQYF. The CDR3 coding sequence is TGTGCCAGCAGTGAATCGGGGGGGAACTACGAGCAGTACTTC.

The V and J genes are TRBV2 and TRBJ2-7, with a weak D call TRBD2 (7 bases). This CDR3 is 12 amino acids long. Trimming pared 6 bases from V and 4 bases from J, leaving 10 bases between. Germline V gene data show CDR1 as SNHLY and CDR2 as FYNNEI. As DNA, the CDR3 is TGTGCCAGCAGGGGGGGGCAGTACGAGCAGTACTTC. Translating gives CASRGGQYEQYF. Full variable domain (rest looked up from reference TRBV2 and TRBJ2-7): EPEVTQTPSHQVTQMGQEVILRCVPISNHLYFYWYRQILGQKVEFLVSFYNNEISEKSEIFDDQFSVERPDGSNFTLKIRSTKLEDSAMYFCASRGGQYEQYFGPGTRLTVT.

V is TRBV9 and J is TRBJ1-6; D ambiguous. The V end lost 1 base, the J end lost 6 bases, and 8 bases lay between the germline ends. Germline lookup yields CDR1 SGDLS and CDR2 YYNGEE. CDR3 length: 14 residues. In nucleotides, the CDR3 is TGTGCCAGCAGCGTATCAGGCCTTAATTCACCCCTCCACTTT. Translation gives CASSVSGLNSPLHF.

The V call is TRBV2, the J call TRBJ2-3; tentatively, D is TRBD2 (6 bases). Germline CDR1 reads SNHLY; CDR2 reads FYNNEI. There are 13 residues in the CDR3. V was trimmed by 7 bases and J by 8 bases, leaving 16 bases between them. The CDR3 DNA sequence: TGTGCCAGCACCGAGTCAAAAGCGGGTACGCAGTATTTT. Amino acids: CASTESKAGTQYF.

V is TRBV27 and J is TRBJ2-2, with 9 positions matching TRBD2. The CDR3 is 15 amino acids. With 3 bases clipped from V and 4 bases from J, the junction kept 3 bases outside the gene matches. Germline V lookup: CDR1 MNHEY, CDR2 SMNVEV (reference sequence). The CDR3 is CASSLLAGSTGELFF. The CDR3 nucleotides are TGTGCCAGCAGTTTGCTAGCGGGATCCACCGGGGAGCTGTTTTTT.

The chain employs TRBV11-2 and TRBJ2-1; 8 nucleotides agree with TRBD2. Germline lookup yields CDR1 SGHAT and CDR2 FQNNGV. The CDR3 totals 16 residues. V lost 1 base to trimming and J lost 4 bases; unmatched junction nucleotides: 6. CDR3 residues: CASSLVAGRGYNEQFF. Here the CDR3 DNA reads TGTGCCAGCAGCTTAGTAGCGGGGCGGGGATACAATGAGCAGTTCTTC.

The rearrangement uses TRBV2 and TRBJ1-2; 7 bases line up with TRBD1. This CDR3 has 12 residues. J was trimmed by 8 bases and V by 5 bases; bases with no gene match: 5. CDR1 is SNHLY and CDR2 is FYNNEI in the germline V gene. The DNA of the CDR3 is TGTGCCAGCAGTAGCAACAGGGGCGGCTACACCTTC. It is translated as CASSSNRGGYTF.

V gene TRBV19 combines with J gene TRBJ1-5; D perhaps matches TRBD1 (6 bases). V lost 6 bases to trimming and J lost 7 bases, with 13 bases between them. Germline CDR1 reads LNHDA; CDR2 reads SQIVND (reference sequence). This CDR3 is built from 13 residues. The CDR3 loop reads CASRDFGGQPQHF. The CDR3 bases are TGTGCCAGTAGGGATTTTGGGGGCCAGCCCCAGCATTTT.

The V gene is TRBV14, the J gene TRBJ1-2; 8 positions agree with TRBD1. This CDR3 has 14 residues. V shed 5 bases, J shed 4 bases, and the junction held 6 bases outside the gene matches. Germline values: CDR1 SGHDN, CDR2 FVKESK. DNA for the CDR3: TGTGCCAGCAGCTGGACAGGGAACGGCTATGGCTACACCTTC. Amino acid sequence: CASSWTGNGYGYTF.

V and J are TRBV5-1 and TRBJ1-2; D not certain. V was pared by 4 bases and J by 6 bases, with 13 bases between. Germline V gene data show CDR1 as SGHRS and CDR2 as YFSETQ. The CDR3 consists of 13 residues. The CDR3 DNA reads TGCGCCAGCAGCCCCCCGCGCGGGCATGGCTACACCTTC. It is translated as CASSPPRGHGYTF.

The V call is TRBV25-1, the J call TRBJ2-2, with TRBD1 as a possible D gene (6 bases). This CDR3 has 15 residues. Germline V gives CDR1 MGHDK, CDR2 SYGVNS. Trimming left V 8 bases short and J 1 base short, with 14 bases between. The CDR3 sequence is CASGRLTGNTGELFF. The CDR3 DNA reads TGTGCCAGCGGCCGTCTGACAGGGAACACCGGGGAGCTGTTTTTT.

The V gene is TRBV19, the J gene TRBJ1-2, with 8 bases lining up with TRBD1. Losses at the gene ends were 1 base for V and 6 bases for J; bases not matched to a gene: 16. Germline V lookup: CDR1 LNHDA, CDR2 SQIVND (reference sequence). CDR3 length: 18 residues. CDR3 loop: CASSIVSGRGRGKDGYTF. As DNA, the CDR3 is TGTGCCAGTAGTATAGTCTCGGGCAGGGGGCGCGGAAAGGATGGCTACACCTTC.

V is TRBV28 and J is TRBJ2-2; 11 bases align to TRBD2. The CDR3 sequence is 15 residues long. The J segment lost 6 bases and the V segment lost 3 bases, leaving 3 bases of the junction unmatched. Germline V gene data show CDR1 as MDHEN and CDR2 as SYDVKM. The CDR3 reads CASSLASGRSGELFF. The CDR3 nucleotides read TGTGCCAGCAGTTTGGCTAGCGGGAGGTCCGGGGAGCTGTTTTTT.

This rearrangement joins TRBV28 to TRBJ1-4; a possible D gene is TRBD1 (6 bases). The CDR3 has 14 amino acids. The germline V gene has CDR1 MDHEN and CDR2 SYDVKM. V lost 1 base, J lost 8 bases, and 11 bases lay in between. The CDR3 loop reads CASSLSGGGEKLFF. CDR3 nucleotide sequence: TGTGCCAGCAGTTTATCGGGGGGCGGCGAAAAACTGTTTTTT.